What follows are 30 T cell receptor beta chains derived from one specimen sequenced in a study of T-cell memory formation after mild COVID-19. TCRdb re-called the 5' RACE reads through MiXCR, storing one row per CDR3 protein. The top ten hold 3.5% of the sample, which has around 210,000 distinct CDR3 sequences, 9.5% to 10% seen once. The sequenced sample consisted of PBMCs or a T cell subset sorted from them (not recorded which). These receptors were taken from a man between 18 and 29 years old who had mild COVID-19 (a few samples of this study predate the infection). Cell type and time point are not known.

The chain links TRBV12-3 or TRBV12-4 to TRBJ2-7, with D perhaps TRBD1 (6 bases). The CDR3 covers 13 residues. V lost 3 bases and J lost 2, with 8 bases in between. In DNA form, the CDR3 reads TGTGCCAGCAGTTTTCAGGGGACCTACGAGCAGTACTTC. The encoded protein is CASSFQGTYEQYF.

The J gene is TRBJ1-1, the V gene TRBV2; D gene unclear. This CDR3 has 13 residues. The germline V gene encodes CDR1 SNHLY and CDR2 FYNNEI. V was shortened by 7 bases and J by 1 base, with 10 bases between the two germline ends. CDR3 coding DNA: TGTGCCAGCAACCCCGAAAGGAACACTGAAGCTTTCTTT. It specifies CASNPERNTEAFF.

This clonotype has more than one count but fewer than ten. The chain has TRBV12-3 or TRBV12-4 and TRBJ1-2, with unresolved D. Trimming stripped 7 bases from V and 3 bases from J, with 12 bases between. The CDR3 runs to 13 residues. The CDR3 DNA sequence: TGTGCCAGCAAGGAACAGCCCCACTATGGCTACACCTTC. Translating gives CASKEQPHYGYTF.

There are a few counts of this clonotype. This chain connects TRBV10-3 to TRBJ2-3; D might be TRBD1 (6 bases). Germline V gene sequence: CDR1 ENHRY, CDR2 SYGVKD. This CDR3 is built from 15 residues. Between the trimmed V and J ends, which lost 2 bases and 4 bases, there was a span of 13 bases. Written as DNA, the CDR3 is TGTGCCATCAGTGAGCCCCAACAGGGCGCAGATACGCAGTATTTT. This translates into CAISEPQQGADTQYF.

This clonotype was seen only a few times. The J gene is TRBJ1-2, the V gene TRBV4-1; weak D call: TRBD1 (5 bases). CDR1 MGHRA and CDR2 YSYEKL come from the germline V gene. Trimming removed 8 bases from V and 4 bases from J, with 17 bases in between. CDR3 size: 14 residues. The DNA for the CDR3 is TGCGCCAGCGCCCCTCCGGGACGTCGCTATGGCTACACCTTC. This encodes CASAPPGRRYGYTF.

The rearrangement uses TRBV20-1 and TRBJ2-7; D uncertain. The CDR3 is 14 amino acids. V was clipped by 0 bases and J by 2 bases, with 11 bases between them. Per the germline V gene, CDR1 is DFQATT and CDR2 is SNEGSKA (reference sequence). The CDR3, as DNA: TGCAGTGCTAGAGATCGTACCAGAACCTACGAGCAGTACTTC. This translates into CSARDRTRTYEQYF.

Regarding this clonotype: A much larger clonotype is one base distant, so this may be a read error. The CDR3 protein is CASSQRQGLSEKFF. The CDR3 DNA reads TGCGCCAGCAGCCAAAGACAGGGTTTAAGTGAGAAGTTCTTC. The chain is built from TRBV5-1 and TRBJ2-1; TRBD1 matches at 7 bases. CDR1 and CDR2 (germline): SGHRS, YFSETQ. CDR3 length: 14 amino acids.

There are a few counts of this clonotype. The chain is built from TRBV10-3 and TRBJ1-1; the D gene is possibly TRBD1 (6 bases). The ends were cut back, 6 bases at V and 1 base at J, with 15 bases in the middle. Looked up from germline, CDR1 is ENHRY and CDR2 is SYGVKD. This CDR3 is 15 amino acids long. DNA for the CDR3: TGTGCCATCAGCGGGACACGTAGTGGGAACACTGAAGCTTTCTTT. It yields the protein CAISGTRSGNTEAFF.

This clonotype was counted a few times. J is TRBJ1-5 and V is TRBV28; possible D gene TRBD1, 5 bases. This CDR3 is 12 amino acids long. V was shortened by 6 bases and J by 5 bases, with 8 bases between the two germline ends. The germline gives CDR1 MDHEN, CDR2 SYDVKM. The CDR3 loop reads CASRQGDQPQHF. The CDR3 DNA is TGTGCCAGCAGGCAAGGGGATCAGCCCCAGCATTTT.

This clonotype was seen ten or more times. The rearrangement joins TRBV11-2 to TRBJ2-1; TRBD2 aligns across 10 bases. With V trimmed by 5 bases and J by 8 bases, 6 bases remained unmatched. CDR1 and CDR2 (germline): SGHAT, FQNNGV. The CDR3 loop spans 14 amino acids. The DNA of the CDR3 is TGTGCCAGCAGCGACAGCGGGGGGGCCCATGAGCAGTTCTTC. It specifies CASSDSGGAHEQFF.

This clonotype was found many times. The chain carries TRBV2 and TRBJ2-3; D is undetermined. V was shortened by 8 bases and J by 7 bases, with 13 bases between the two germline ends. CDR1 and CDR2 (germline): SNHLY, FYNNEI. This CDR3 region has 12 residues. CDR3 residues: CASSPELNTQYF. Here the CDR3 DNA reads TGTGCCAGCTCCCCCGAACTGAATACGCAGTATTTT.

This clonotype has just a few counts. The chain couples TRBV7-7 to TRBJ2-5; maybe TRBD1 (6 bases). CDR1 and CDR2 (germline): SSHAT, FNYEAQ (reference sequence). The CDR3 consists of 14 residues. V was cut by 5 bases and J by 6 bases, with 16 bases left in between. DNA for the CDR3: TGTGCCAGCAGCGTGGACAGCCCTGGGAAGACCCAGTACTTC. Residues: CASSVDSPGKTQYF.

This clonotype was observed a few times. V gene TRBV12-3 or TRBV12-4 combines with J gene TRBJ2-1, with D possibly being TRBD2 (5 bases). Trimming shortened V by 5 bases and J by 7 bases, and 12 bases separated the two germline ends. The CDR3 is made up of 13 amino acids. CDR3 in amino acids: CASSPLADNEQFF. DNA of the CDR3: TGTGCCAGCAGTCCGCTAGCAGATAATGAGCAGTTCTTC.

Many counts were recorded for this clonotype. V is TRBV4-2 and J is TRBJ2-5; D unresolved. Trimming removed 4 bases at V and 4 bases at J, with 16 bases between. Germline CDR1 LGHNA, CDR2 YNFKEQ. This CDR3 region has 15 residues. This CDR3 reads CASSPSMGSTETQYF. The CDR3 nucleotides read TGTGCCAGCAGCCCCTCGATGGGGTCTACAGAGACCCAGTACTTC.

This clonotype was observed many times. The gene calls are TRBV20-1 and TRBJ1-2; 11 bases fit TRBD1. The V gene's germline CDR1 is DFQATT and CDR2 SNEGSKA (reference sequence). V trimming: 0 bases; J trimming: 7 bases; junction bases outside the gene matches: 7. The CDR3 runs to 15 residues. The CDR3 DNA is TGCAGTGCTAGAGAAAGGACAGGGGGCCTGGGTGGCTACACCTTC. Its protein product is CSARERTGGLGGYTF.

V usage is TRBV7-2 and J usage is TRBJ1-6; no firm D call. CDR1 is SGHTA, CDR2 FQGNSA, per germline. Trimming stripped 4 bases from V and 2 bases from J, with 9 bases between. The CDR3 has 15 amino acids. The CDR3 is CASSSPTPYNSPLHF. As DNA, the CDR3 is TGTGCCAGCAGCTCCCCTACCCCCTATAATTCACCCCTCCACTTT.

The chain has TRBV5-6 and TRBJ1-2; TRBD1 agrees at 9 bases. The V segment lost 4 bases and the J segment 8 bases; nucleotides outside the gene matches: 6. CDR3 size: 13 residues. Germline V gives CDR1 SGHDT, CDR2 YYEEEE. CDR3 bases: TGTGCCAGCAGCCGGACAGGGGTTGGAGGCTACACCTTC. Protein product: CASSRTGVGGYTF.

The J gene is TRBJ1-6, the V gene TRBV7-9; TRBD1 agrees at 9 bases. CDR1 is SEHNR and CDR2 is FQNEAQ in the germline V gene (reference sequence). The CDR3 spans 14 residues. The V segment lost 4 bases and the J segment 10 bases; nucleotides outside the gene matches: 5. The CDR3 nucleotides read TGTGCCAGCAGCTGGGGCACAGGGGGCTCACCCCTCCACTTT. Its protein is CASSWGTGGSPLHF. Filled out from reference TRBV7-9 and TRBJ1-6, the complete variable domain reads DTGVSQNPRHKITKRGQNVTFRCDPISEHNRLYWYRQTLGQGPEFLTYFQNEAQLEKSRLLSDRFSAERPKGSFSTLEIQRTEQGDSAMYLCASSWGTGGSPLHFGNGTRLTVT.

There are a few counts of this clonotype. The V call is TRBV5-1, the J call TRBJ1-4; 10 bases are shared with TRBD1. The CDR3 length is 16 residues. J gave up 7 bases and V 3 bases, and 9 bases lay outside the gene matches. The germline gives CDR1 SGHRS, CDR2 YFSETQ. The CDR3 nucleotides are TGCGCCAGCAGCTCGACAGGGGGCGTTGGGGGTGAAAAACTGTTTTTT. This translates into CASSSTGGVGGEKLFF.

The chain has TRBV28 and TRBJ2-1; possibly TRBD1 or TRBD2 for D (5 bases each). Trimming pared 5 bases from V and 2 bases from J, leaving 13 bases between. The CDR3 loop spans 15 amino acids. Germline CDR1 MDHEN, CDR2 SYDVKM. CDR3 DNA sequence: TGTGCCAGCAGTCCCCCCCGGGGCCCCTACAATGAGCAGTTCTTC. Its translation is CASSPPRGPYNEQFF.

V and J are TRBV5-5 and TRBJ2-3; D may be TRBD2 (5 bases). The germline V gene encodes CDR1 SGHKS and CDR2 YYEKEE (reference sequence). V was trimmed by 0 bases and J by 3 bases, leaving 14 bases between them. The CDR3 length is 16 residues. The CDR3 DNA follows: TGTGCCAGCAGCTTGGCCGGAGGACTGCGGACAGATACGCAGTATTTT. Translated, it gives CASSLAGGLRTDTQYF.

This rearrangement joins TRBV3-1 to TRBJ1-2, with TRBD1 matching 10 bases. CDR3 length: 14 amino acids. Per the germline V gene, CDR1 is LGHDT and CDR2 is YNNKEL (reference sequence). V shed 1 base, J shed 5 bases, and the junction held 1 base outside the gene matches. The CDR3 loop is CASSQADRGYGYTF. CDR3 in DNA: TGTGCCAGCAGCCAAGCGGACAGGGGGTATGGCTACACCTTC.

V gene TRBV12-3 or TRBV12-4 combines with J gene TRBJ2-7; unclear D gene. V was clipped by 3 bases and J by 3 bases, with 12 bases between them. This CDR3 region has 14 residues. CDR3 region: CASSLRWKGYEQYF. CDR3 nucleotides: TGTGCCAGCAGTTTGAGGTGGAAGGGCTACGAGCAGTACTTC.

V and J are TRBV20-1 and TRBJ1-4; D call uncertain. This CDR3 has 14 residues. Between the trimmed V and J ends, which lost 7 bases and 2 bases, there was a span of 14 bases. CDR1 is DFQATT, CDR2 SNEGSKA, per germline (reference sequence). The CDR3 sequence: CSGRLPGTNEKLFF. CDR3 bases: TGCAGTGGCAGACTCCCCGGGACTAATGAAAAACTGTTTTTT.

The chain combines TRBV25-1 with TRBJ1-1; unclear D gene. Germline loops: CDR1 MGHDK, CDR2 SYGVNS. The germline V and J ends were trimmed by 6 bases and 1 base, with 9 bases remaining between them. The CDR3 is made up of 13 amino acids. The CDR3 sequence is CASSNAANTEAFF. As DNA, the CDR3 is TGTGCCAGCAGCAATGCCGCGAACACTGAAGCTTTCTTT.

This clonotype was detected many times. The J gene is TRBJ2-3, the V gene TRBV11-2, with 7 bases fitting TRBD1. The CDR3 is 16 residues long. With V trimmed by 0 bases and J by 6 bases, 9 bases remained unmatched. CDR1 is SGHAT, CDR2 FQNNGV, per germline. As DNA, the CDR3 is TGTGCCAGCAGCTTAGAAGGGGGCCTCAAGGTGGATACGCAGTATTTT. It translates to CASSLEGGLKVDTQYF.

This clonotype has at least ten counts. The chain employs TRBV12-3 or TRBV12-4 and TRBJ2-1; D remains ambiguous. This CDR3 has 13 residues. Trimming removed 2 bases at V and 6 bases at J, with 8 bases between. The CDR3, as DNA: TGTGCCAGCAGTTTACGAGTCCGCAATGAGCAGTTCTTC. This codes for CASSLRVRNEQFF.

V gene TRBV6-6 combines with J gene TRBJ2-3, with 7 bases that match TRBD1. The CDR3 is 14 residues long. The V gene's germline CDR1 is MNHNY and CDR2 SVGAGI (reference sequence). Germline trimming cut 6 bases from V and 2 bases from J; bases unmatched to any gene: 5. The CDR3 DNA sequence: TGTGCCAGCAGAATCGACAGGGCCACAGATACGCAGTATTTT. Amino acids: CASRIDRATDTQYF.

On this clonotype: A read error may be the cause here, since a much bigger clone is one base away. The CDR3 carries no conserved terminal phenylalanine or tryptophan, so it likely arises from a read error. V gene TRBV6-1 combines with J gene TRBJ2-5; unclear D gene. This CDR3 has 12 amino acids. Germline V gene lookup returns CDR1 MNHNS and CDR2 SASEGT. Trimming took off 2 bases at V and 5 bases at J, with 6 bases between the two ends. The CDR3 coding sequence is TGTGCCAGCAGTGAAAATGGGGAGACCCAGTACTTA. Its protein is CASSENGETQYL.

The sample holds a few counts of this clonotype. V usage is TRBV12-3 or TRBV12-4 and J usage is TRBJ1-2, with 8 bases identical to TRBD1. There are 15 residues in the CDR3. With V trimmed by 5 bases and J by 5 bases, 10 bases remained unmatched. This CDR3 reads CASSEQGDRLYGYTF. The CDR3 region has the DNA TGTGCCAGCAGTGAACAGGGGGACAGACTTTATGGCTACACCTTC.